The 24 T cell receptor beta chains below all came from one sample that was sequenced in a study of cytomegalovirus exposure and HLA in healthy donors. The PCR had 60 Vbeta and 13 Jbeta primers. Profiled with immunoSEQ multiplex PCR; TCRdb holds only in-frame clones, not every one. The top ten hold less than 0.4% of the sample, which has roughly 200,000 clones, 80% to 90% seen once. The sample consisted of PBMCs. These receptors all come from a woman under 40 in good health and CMV-seronegative.

The chain recombines TRBV28 with TRBJ1-4; D gene uncertain. Germline-derived CDR1 and CDR2 are MDHEN and SYDVKM. Trimming took 3 bases from V and 8 from J, leaving 16 bases between them. The CDR3 consists of 15 residues. CDR3 nucleotides: TGTGCCAGCAGTTTTGAGCCGCGGGTTTGGGAAAAACTGTTTTTT. This sequence encodes CASSFEPRVWEKLFF.

For the CDR3, the DNA is TGTGCCAGCAGCCTCGGGACTAGGGGGTCCTACGAGCAGTACTTC. Translation gives CASSLGTRGSYEQYF. The rearrangement links TRBV14 to TRBJ2-7, with 8 bases lining up with TRBD2. The junction had 6 bases not matched to a gene; V was cut back by 4 bases and J by 1 base. The CDR3 totals 15 residues. Germline CDR1 is SGHDN and CDR2 is FVKESK.

V is TRBV9 and J is TRBJ1-3, with 7 bases aligning to TRBD1. CDR3 length equals 16 residues. Germline CDR1 and CDR2: SGDLS and YYNGEE. V dropped 3 bases and J dropped 0; count of bases not matched to a gene: 6. This chain's CDR3 is CASSGGDSFSGNTIYF. CDR3 DNA: TGTGCCAGCAGCGGCGGGGACAGCTTCTCTGGAAACACCATATATTTT.

The chain joins TRBV27 to TRBJ1-2; 8 nucleotides line up with TRBD1. The CDR3 has 16 amino acids. V lost 4 bases and J lost 4; bases outside the gene matches: 11. In germline, CDR1 is MNHEY, CDR2 SMNVEV (reference sequence). CDR3 nucleotides: TGTGCCAGCAGTTACTCAGGGGGCAGAGGGAGCTATGGCTACACCTTC. This gives the protein CASSYSGGRGSYGYTF.

The V gene is TRBV5-1, the J gene TRBJ2-3; D is unclear. V lost 0 bases and J lost 6, with 2 bases in between. Germline-derived CDR1 and CDR2 are SGHRS and YFSETQ. This CDR3 has 11 residues. In DNA, the CDR3 is TGCGCCAGCAGCTTGGCGGATACGCAGTATTTT. Protein product: CASSLADTQYF.

V and J are TRBV30 and TRBJ2-2, with a weak D call TRBD1 (7 bases). The germline gives CDR1 GTSNPN, CDR2 SVGIG (reference sequence). This CDR3 region has 16 residues. The V end was cut by 2 bases, the J end by 0 bases, with 13 bases between. The CDR3 region has the DNA TGTGCCTGGAGTCAGGGGGGAACCGCGAACACCGGGGAGCTGTTTTTT. Its protein product is CAWSQGGTANTGELFF.

The rearrangement uses TRBV20-1 and TRBJ1-2; D unclear. Trimming took 3 bases from V and 7 from J, leaving 9 bases between them. CDR1 DFQATT and CDR2 SNEGSKA come from the germline V gene (reference sequence). The CDR3 has 11 amino acids. The DNA for the CDR3 is TGCAGTGCTAGGAGGCCCCTTGGCTACACCTTC. Its protein product is CSARRPLGYTF.

The J gene is TRBJ2-7, the V gene TRBV30; 7 positions match TRBD2. CDR3 length: 14 residues. Germline V lookup: CDR1 GTSNPN, CDR2 SVGIG (reference sequence). The ends lost 3 bases at V and 2 bases at J; junction bases unmatched: 7. This chain's CDR3 is CAWRGGANTYEQYF. CDR3 in DNA: TGTGCCTGGAGGGGAGGGGCGAATACCTACGAGCAGTACTTC.

The chain recombines TRBV11-3 with TRBJ2-1; 7 nucleotides agree with TRBD2. CDR1 and CDR2 (germline): SGHNT, YENEEA. CDR3 length equals 15 residues. The V segment lost 5 bases and the J segment 6 bases; nucleotides outside the gene matches: 10. This CDR3 is CASSTGLAVSNEQFF. In DNA, the CDR3 is TGTGCCAGCAGCACGGGGCTAGCGGTTTCCAATGAGCAGTTCTTC.

CDR3 sequence (DNA): TGTGCCAGCAGTTTGTACAGCGGGATCCTAGCCAAAAACATTCAGTACTTC. Protein product: CASSLYSGILAKNIQYF. This chain links TRBV28 with TRBJ2-4; 7 positions agree with TRBD2. This CDR3 has 17 amino acids. From germline, CDR1 is MDHEN and CDR2 SYDVKM. The junction had 8 bases not matched to a gene; V was cut back by 3 bases and J by 0 bases.

The chain couples TRBV5-1 to TRBJ2-3; 7 bases agree with TRBD2. V lost 5 bases to trimming and J lost 2 bases; unmatched junction nucleotides: 11. This CDR3 contains 16 residues. Germline CDR1 SGHRS, CDR2 YFSETQ. The DNA for the CDR3 is TGCGCCAGCAGAAGGGGTGGGGGGGTCCTCACAGATACGCAGTATTTT. As protein: CASRRGGGVLTDTQYF.

This chain connects TRBV28 to TRBJ1-1; the match to TRBD1 covers 7 bases. This CDR3 region has 17 residues. V trimming: 7 bases; J trimming: 1 base; junction bases outside the gene matches: 15. Germline values: CDR1 MDHEN, CDR2 SYDVKM. The CDR3 protein is CASKMTGPSRRNTEAFF. CDR3 coding DNA: TGTGCCAGCAAGATGACAGGGCCGTCCCGGCGGAACACTGAAGCTTTCTTT.

This chain links TRBV9 with TRBJ2-1; TRBD2 matches at 9 bases. The CDR3 consists of 15 residues. CDR1 and CDR2 from the germline V gene are SGDLS and YYNGEE. J gave up 10 bases and V 0 bases, and 8 bases lay outside the gene matches. The CDR3: CASSVEGRGGTEQFF. The CDR3 nucleotides read TGTGCCAGCAGCGTAGAAGGGCGGGGGGGCACGGAGCAGTTCTTC.

The chain is built from TRBV7-2 and TRBJ2-5; D is undetermined. Trimming took off 5 bases at V and 7 bases at J, with 17 bases between the two ends. Per germline, CDR1 SGHTA and CDR2 FQGNSA. The CDR3 contains 14 residues. The CDR3 spells CASSPTMPPGTQYF. CDR3 bases: TGTGCCAGCAGCCCCACGATGCCCCCAGGGACCCAGTACTTC.

This chain connects TRBV27 to TRBJ2-4; a weak D match, TRBD1 (6 bases). Trimming removed 5 bases at V and 5 bases at J, with 16 bases between. CDR3 length: 15 amino acids. Germline V lookup: CDR1 MNHEY, CDR2 SMNVEV (reference sequence). The CDR3 region is CASSRTTGFQNIQYF. CDR3 nucleotides: TGTGCCAGCAGTCGGACAACAGGGTTCCAAAACATTCAGTACTTC.

The chain couples TRBV5-1 to TRBJ1-1; 8 bases line up with TRBD1. Losses at the gene ends were 4 bases for V and 4 bases for J; bases not matched to a gene: 6. The CDR3 extends over 14 amino acids. Germline loops: CDR1 SGHRS, CDR2 YFSETQ. The CDR3: CASSTDRGGTEAFF. The CDR3 DNA sequence: TGCGCCAGCAGCACCGACAGGGGTGGCACTGAAGCTTTCTTT. The whole variable domain, remainder taken from reference TRBV5-1 and TRBJ1-1, is KAGVTQTPRYLIKTRGQQVTLSCSPISGHRSVSWYQQTPGQGLQFLFEYFSETQRNKGNFPGRFSGRQFSNSRSEMNVSTLELGDSALYLCASSTDRGGTEAFFGQGTRLTVV.

The CDR3: CATTPGLNEKLFF. As DNA, the CDR3 is TGTGCCACCACGCCGGGATTAAATGAAAAACTGTTTTTT. J is TRBJ1-4 and V is TRBV10-3; D not certain. This CDR3 contains 13 residues. In germline, CDR1 is ENHRY, CDR2 SYGVKD. Trimming stripped 10 bases from V and 5 bases from J, with 14 bases between.

The chain uses TRBV4-2 and TRBJ1-2; D perhaps matches TRBD1 (5 bases). The germline gives CDR1 LGHNA, CDR2 YNFKEQ. V lost 3 bases and J lost 8, with 22 bases in between. The CDR3 has 16 residues. CDR3 residues: CASSQRALGGVGGYTF. DNA for the CDR3: TGTGCCAGCAGCCAGCGGGCTTTGGGGGGGGTCGGGGGCTACACCTTC.

V is TRBV6-6 and J is TRBJ1-2; 9 bases are a match to TRBD1. J gave up 6 bases and V 8 bases, and 10 bases lay outside the gene matches. The CDR3 has 14 amino acids. The germline V gene encodes CDR1 MNHNY and CDR2 SVGAGI (reference sequence). DNA of the CDR3: TGTGCCAGCCGAACGACAGGGGGGAGAGATGGCTACACCTTC. It specifies CASRTTGGRDGYTF.

This clone has a single count. The V call is TRBV10-2, the J call TRBJ1-6; D not resolved. There are 12 residues in the CDR3. The germline V gene has CDR1 WSHSY and CDR2 SAAADI. V gave up 4 bases and J gave up 7 bases, with 5 bases separating them. The CDR3: CASSVRNSPLHF. The CDR3 nucleotides read TGCGCCAGCAGTGTGAGGAATTCACCCCTCCACTTT.

The chain is built from TRBV2 and TRBJ2-1, with 9 bases lining up with TRBD2. Looked up from germline, CDR1 is SNHLY and CDR2 is FYNNEI. Germline trimming cut 8 bases from V and 7 bases from J; bases unmatched to any gene: 12. The CDR3 spans 15 residues. Written as DNA, the CDR3 is TGTGCCAGCGGGCTTCGGGGGGCGGGGGGGAATGAGCAGTTCTTC. Amino acids: CASGLRGAGGNEQFF.

The V and J genes are TRBV28 and TRBJ2-7; D gene uncertain. Trimming removed 0 bases at V and 6 bases at J, with 3 bases between. Germline assignment: CDR1 MDHEN and CDR2 SYDVKM. The CDR3 consists of 11 residues. CDR3 in amino acids: CASSLWREQYF. CDR3 DNA: TGTGCCAGCAGTTTATGGCGCGAGCAGTACTTC.

The V and J genes are TRBV6-5 and TRBJ1-2; 8 bases map to TRBD1. V lost 8 bases to trimming and J lost 3 bases; unmatched junction nucleotides: 5. CDR3 length equals 13 residues. From germline, CDR1 is MNHEY and CDR2 SVGAGI. The CDR3 reads CASRPGQDYGYTF. The CDR3 DNA sequence: TGTGCCAGCCGACCGGGACAGGACTATGGCTACACCTTC.

This chain uses TRBV5-1 with TRBJ2-7; 8 nucleotides align to TRBD1. CDR1 and CDR2 from the germline V gene are SGHRS and YFSETQ. V dropped 3 bases and J dropped 6; count of bases not matched to a gene: 2. CDR3 length: 12 amino acids. The chain's CDR3 is CASSWDRSEQYF. In DNA, the CDR3 is TGCGCCAGCAGCTGGGACAGGAGCGAGCAGTACTTC.